Sequencing of this T cell receptor beta chain was carried out in a study of human T cells and chemical hapten exposure. The overall study: Chiefly women, the patients showed alopecia areata, totalis or universalis.

Methods used by the authors: Across samples, TCR counts had a median of about 92,000 and ranged from about 23,224 to 700,000. TCRdb independently ran MiXCR on the RACE reads; one entry per CDR3 protein. These V and J calls are TCRdb output, not the study's own analysis. This sample yields around 340,000 distinct CDR3 sequences, of which about 7% are seen a single time; approximately 8.9% belongs to the top ten. Germline lookup yields CDR1 LNHDA and CDR2 SQIVND (reference sequence). The CDR3 runs 13 residues. V lost 6 bases to trimming and J lost 4 bases; unmatched junction nucleotides: 3. Specified time point: patch test 1, 2 weeks after DPC sensitization. Noted treatment: therapeutic diphenylcyclopropenone sensitization with weekly scalp DPC.

The sample was whole blood, taken in connection with sensitization to the hapten diphenylcyclopropenone (DPC). V is TRBV19 and J is TRBJ2-5; 9 nucleotides match TRBD1. The source of this sequence is a woman between 18 and 29 years old with alopecia areata. Some clones in this sample may be carry-over from other donors' samples. In DNA, the CDR3 is TGTGCCAGTAGGGACAGGGGATCAGAGACCCAGTACTTC. Residues: CASRDRGSETQYF.